Sequencing of this T cell receptor beta chain was carried out in a study of cytomegalovirus exposure and HLA in healthy donors. Study-wide background: Around 76% of 398 genotyped donors fell in the Caucasian-associated ancestry cluster.

The primer mix had 60 Vbeta and 13 Jbeta primers. The protocol was immunoSEQ multiplex PCR, while the TCRdb copy is restricted to in-frame clones and leaves out a portion. The sample has some 120,000 clones; about 80% are singletons. Trimming at V came to 4 bases and at J to 2 bases, leaving 10 bases not matched to a gene. Germline V gene lookup returns CDR1 SEHNR and CDR2 FQNEAQ (reference sequence). The CDR3 is 17 residues long. Note on this clone: Its specificity is not known.

Whole-study findings and limits: Reports indicate that TCR beta sequences accurately predicted the HLA-A and HLA-B alleles of most subjects. Immune exposure data for these donors was limited to CMV serostatus. It was shown in a later analysis that HLA-associated TCR beta chains were more clonally expanded than other, equally common chains.

The specimen sequenced was PBMCs. The V gene is TRBV7-9, the J gene TRBJ2-3; 9 bases align to TRBD1. This receptor was taken from a woman aged 40 to 49 in good health and CMV-seropositive. The CDR3 here is CASSSLPGTGYTDTQYF. The CDR3 nucleotides are TGTGCCAGCAGCTCACTTCCCGGGACAGGGTACACAGATACGCAGTATTTT.